Presented here are 5 T cell receptor beta chains from one specimen sequenced in a study of shared clonotypes between healthy human individuals. The table came from immunoSEQ multiplex PCR; TCRdb's copy has only in-frame clones and leaves some out. The data hold some 2.4 million clones, with 80% to 95% observed a single time. Material for sequencing was naive CD4+ T cells from PBMCs. Sample subset: CD45RA+ positively selected. These receptors originate from a man between 18 and 29 years old in good health. Some clones in this sample may be carry-over from other donors' samples.

J is TRBJ2-1 and V is TRBV9; 9 nucleotides align to TRBD1. V trimming: 2 bases; J trimming: 14 bases; junction bases outside the gene matches: 8. CDR1 and CDR2 from the germline V gene are SGDLS and YYNGEE. The length of the CDR3 is 13 residues. The CDR3 reads CASSVDGTGREFF. The CDR3 nucleotides are TGTGCCAGCAGCGTGGATGGGACAGGGAGGGAGTTCTTC.

The chain employs TRBV5-1 and TRBJ1-2; no definite D call. Trimming cost V 0 bases and J 0 bases, with 6 bases left between them. CDR3 length: 14 residues. Germline assignment: CDR1 SGHRS and CDR2 YFSETQ. The CDR3 spells CASSLGVPNYGYTF. CDR3 coding DNA: TGCGCCAGCAGCTTGGGGGTACCTAACTATGGCTACACCTTC. Drawing the rest from reference TRBV5-1 and TRBJ1-2, the complete variable domain is KAGVTQTPRYLIKTRGQQVTLSCSPISGHRSVSWYQQTPGQGLQFLFEYFSETQRNKGNFPGRFSGRQFSNSRSEMNVSTLELGDSALYLCASSLGVPNYGYTFGSGTRLTVV.

The V gene is TRBV30, the J gene TRBJ2-2; unclear D gene. CDR1 and CDR2 (germline): GTSNPN, SVGIG (reference sequence). Trimming took off 2 bases at V and 9 bases at J, with 10 bases between the two ends. The CDR3 consists of 12 residues. The CDR3 DNA follows: TGTGCCTGGAGTATAAGATCCAGGGAGCTGTTTTTT. Translating gives CAWSIRSRELFF.

J is TRBJ2-4 and V is TRBV5-1; D remains unclear. Germline V gene lookup returns CDR1 SGHRS and CDR2 YFSETQ. The CDR3 consists of 14 residues. V lost 4 bases to trimming and J lost 0 bases, with 8 bases between them. CDR3 sequence: CASSPTLAKNIQYF. DNA for the CDR3: TGCGCCAGCAGCCCGACTTTAGCCAAAAACATTCAGTACTTC.

On this clone: At the DNA level, this CDR3 is encoded by other sequences in the same sample as well. The V gene is TRBV28, the J gene TRBJ1-3; 7 bases are a match to TRBD1. CDR1 is MDHEN and CDR2 is SYDVKM in the germline V gene. J lost 4 bases, V lost 5 bases, and 5 bases had no gene match. This CDR3 comprises 14 residues. CDR3 bases: TGTGCCAGCAGTCGCACAGGGGTGGGAAACACCATATATTTT. The encoded protein is CASSRTGVGNTIYF.